What follows are 14 T cell receptor beta chains derived from one specimen sequenced in a study of T cell clonality in common variable immunodeficiency. Produced via immunoSEQ multiplex PCR; TCRdb's table is partial and in-frame only. Observed in the sample are roughly 50,000 clones, none of them singletons. Sequences were obtained from peripheral blood mononuclear cells. Receptors were obtained from a person aged 18 to 75 in good health.

This clone was observed many times. The read gets to within 3 residues of the CDR3 end, and the germline J gene fills in the rest. The genes are TRBV20-1 and TRBJ2-2; no reliable D call. The V end lost 0 bases, the J end lost 2 bases, and 10 bases lay between the germline ends. The CDR3 spans 15 residues. Looked up from germline, CDR1 is DFQATT and CDR2 is SNEGSKA (reference sequence). CDR3 sequence reads: CSARDVAANTGELFF. The covered CDR3 bases are TGCAGTGCTAGAGATGTGGCGGCTAACACCGGGGAG.

This clone showed up many times. The read falls 3 residues short of the CDR3 end, and the missing part is taken from the germline J gene. The genes are TRBV29-1 and TRBJ2-1; 8 bases match TRBD2. V lost 1 base to trimming and J lost 6 bases; unmatched junction nucleotides: 8. The germline V gene has CDR1 SQVTM and CDR2 ANQGSEA. This CDR3 is built from 15 residues. CDR3 bases read: TGCAGCGTTGAAGCCCCCAGCGGGAGCCCCAATGAG. This encodes CSVEAPSGSPNE. The entire CDR3 sequence reads CSVEAPSGSPNEQFF.

With respect to this clone: Read data end 3 residues before the CDR3 end; the end is taken from the germline J gene. The chain carries TRBV20-1 and TRBJ1-2; unclear D gene. This CDR3 is 15 amino acids long. CDR1 and CDR2 from the germline V gene are DFQATT and SNEGSKA (reference sequence). Here the CDR3 reads CSARPVGLDYYDYTF. CDR3 bases read: TGCAGTGCTAGACCGGTTGGACTAGATTACTACGAC.

This clone was counted at least ten times. The read comes to an end 3 residues before the CDR3 does, leaving the germline J gene to fill in the end. The rearrangement links TRBV7-2 to TRBJ2-7, with TRBD2 identical over 10 bases. Germline loops: CDR1 SGHTA, CDR2 FQGNSA. The CDR3 runs 13 residues. The J segment lost 6 bases and the V segment lost 6 bases, leaving 5 bases of the junction unmatched. The CDR3 protein is CASSPLAGGEQYF. The CDR3 DNA, read in part, is TGTGCCAGCAGTCCTTTAGCGGGAGGCGAG.

In this sample, this clone turned up many times. The missing CDR3 end, 3 residues past where the read stops, is filled in from the germline J gene. The chain carries TRBV7-9 and TRBJ2-5; 10 bases align to TRBD1. The CDR3 has 15 amino acids. V gave up 5 bases and J gave up 3 bases; unmatched junction bases: 6. Germline loops: CDR1 SEHNR, CDR2 FQNEAQ (reference sequence). The covered CDR3 bases are TGTGCCAGCAGCCACCGGGACAGGGGAAAAGAGACC. It codes for CASSHRDRGKET. The CDR3 in full is CASSHRDRGKETQYF.

This clone has a count of ten or more. The read comes to an end 3 residues before the CDR3 does, leaving the germline J gene to fill in the end. V usage is TRBV5-6 and J usage is TRBJ1-2; D gene unclear. V was shortened by 1 base and J by 5 bases, with 6 bases between the two germline ends. This CDR3 has 12 amino acids. The germline V gene encodes CDR1 SGHDT and CDR2 YYEEEE. CDR3 sequence reads: CASSLRQYGYTF. The sequenced CDR3 bases are TGTGCCAGCAGCTTGAGGCAGTATGGC.

Worth noting for this clone: The read falls 3 residues short of the CDR3 end, and the missing part is taken from the germline J gene. This chain uses TRBV30 with TRBJ1-2; D gene unclear. Looked up from germline, CDR1 is GTSNPN and CDR2 is SVGIG (reference sequence). This CDR3 contains 14 residues. The sequenced CDR3 bases are TGTGCCTGGGATGGACTAGCGGGAGTTGGCGAC. It encodes CAWDGLAGVGD. The full CDR3 is CAWDGLAGVGDYTF.

At least ten counts were recorded for this clone. The read finishes 3 residues shy of the CDR3 end, and the germline J gene is used to complete it. The chain has TRBV19 and TRBJ2-7; 7 bases fit TRBD1. The germline gives CDR1 LNHDA, CDR2 SQIVND (reference sequence). The CDR3 extends over 15 amino acids. Unmatched junction bases numbered 9, after V lost 4 bases and J lost 3 bases. CDR3 sequence reads: CASSSQGVTLYEQYF. CDR3 bases read: TGTGCCAGTAGTAGCCAGGGGGTCACCCTCTACGAG.

The sample holds many counts of this clone. Read sequence stops 3 residues before the CDR3 end, and the germline J gene provides the missing end. The gene calls are TRBV6-2 or TRBV6-3 and TRBJ2-3; 7 bases agree with TRBD1. The J segment lost 2 bases and the V segment lost 2 bases, leaving 7 bases of the junction unmatched. Germline assignment: CDR1 MNHEY and CDR2 SVGEGT. The CDR3 is 16 amino acids. CDR3 sequence reads: CASSYGGQIPTDTQYF. The sequenced CDR3 bases are TGTGCCAGCAGTTACGGGGGACAGATACCCACAGATACG.

This clone was seen many times. The DNA ends 3 residues before the CDR3 does, and the rest of the CDR3 is filled in from the germline J gene. The chain has TRBV13 and TRBJ2-7, with TRBD1 as a possible D gene (6 bases). Germline CDR1 PRHDT, CDR2 FYEKMQ (reference sequence). Trimming removed 1 base at V and 4 bases at J, with 11 bases between. The CDR3 covers 14 residues. The CDR3 bases that were read are TGTGCCAGCAGCTTAGAAGGGCAGGGGTACGAG. Translation gives CASSLEGQGYE. The entire CDR3 is CASSLEGQGYEQYF. The whole variable domain, filled in from reference TRBV13 and TRBJ2-7, reads AAGVIQSPRHLIKEKRETATLKCYPIPRHDTVYWYQQGPGQDPQFLISFYEKMQSDKGSIPDRFSAQQFSDYHSELNMSSLELGDSALYFCASSLEGQGYEQYFGPGTRLTVT.

At least ten counts were recorded for this clone. The CDR3 goes on 3 residues after the read ends, and that part is filled in from the germline J gene. The chain combines TRBV4-1 with TRBJ2-7; 11 bases are shared with TRBD2. With V trimmed by 4 bases and J by 5 bases, 7 bases remained unmatched. The germline V gene encodes CDR1 MGHRA and CDR2 YSYEKL. This CDR3 has 15 amino acids. CDR3 residues: CASSPSSGRADEQYF. The covered CDR3 bases are TGCGCCAGCAGCCCCAGTAGCGGGAGGGCCGACGAG.

This clone was counted at least ten times. The missing CDR3 end, 3 residues past where the read stops, is filled in from the germline J gene. The V call is TRBV20-1, the J call TRBJ2-7, with D possibly matching TRBD1 (5 bases). The CDR3 contains 13 residues. Germline CDR1 reads DFQATT; CDR2 reads SNEGSKA (reference sequence). The V end was cut by 3 bases, the J end by 6 bases, with 15 bases between. The DNA read from the CDR3 is TGCAGTGCTAGTAACAGAGCTAGGGGCGAG. It yields the protein CSASNRARGE. In full, the CDR3 reads CSASNRARGEQYF.

Note on this clone: Coverage ceases 3 residues before the CDR3 finishes, and the germline J gene fills in the end. The chain combines TRBV7-8 with TRBJ1-1; TRBD1 agrees at 7 bases. This CDR3 is 14 amino acids long. With 4 bases clipped from V and 1 base from J, the junction kept 3 bases outside the gene matches. Germline V lookup: CDR1 SGHVS, CDR2 FQNEAQ. The CDR3 bases that were read are TGTGCCAGCAGCTCGTCAGGGGGGAACACTGAA. Translation gives CASSSSGGNTE. The whole CDR3 region reads CASSSSGGNTEAFF. Looking up the rest from reference TRBV7-8 and TRBJ1-1 gives the full variable domain: GAGVSQSPRYKVAKRGQDVALRCDPISGHVSLFWYQQALGQGPEFLTYFQNEAQLDKSGLPSDRFFAERPEGSVSTLKIQRTQQEDSAVYLCASSSSGGNTEAFFGQGTRLTVV.

This clone turned up a few times. With the read ending 3 residues before the CDR3 end, the germline J gene is used to fill in that end. This chain uses TRBV20-1 with TRBJ2-7; 12 nucleotides align to TRBD2. In germline, CDR1 is DFQATT, CDR2 SNEGSKA (reference sequence). After removal of 5 bases from V and 4 bases from J, the junction contained 12 bases not matched to a gene. This CDR3 has 16 amino acids. Here the CDR3 reads CSARQPLAGGRYEQYF. The covered CDR3 bases are TGCAGTGCTCGCCAACCCCTAGCGGGAGGGCGGTACGAG.